These T cell receptor beta chains were read from a single sample in a study of CD8+ T cells in alopecia areata. Here immunoSEQ multiplex PCR was the method, and the copy in TCRdb shows in-frame clones only, minus some. The repertoire includes 100,000 to 150,000 clones, about 46% of them detected once, and 18% sits in the top ten. This sample comprised CD8+ T cells sorted from blood, obtained at week 0. The source of these receptors is a human donor with alopecia areata. The CDR3 runs from the conserved cysteine through the conserved F or W. D genes are given only for firm matches. Some rows have no size entry. The others give once, few or many, or a class for an expanded clone.

V gene,D gene,J gene,clone size,CDR3 length,CDR3 protein,CDR3 DNA
TRBV11-2,.,TRBJ2-7,.,13,CASSWVSEGEQYF,TGTGCCAGCAGCTGGGTCTCGGAAGGAGAGCAGTACTTC
TRBV15,.,TRBJ2-4,.,14,CATSRDRGNGIQYF,TGTGCCACCAGCAGAGATCGAGGGAATGGCATTCAGTACTTC
TRBV4-3,TRBD1,TRBJ2-5,.,17,CASSQVWDRATQETQYF,TGCGCCAGCAGCCAAGTATGGGACAGGGCAACTCAAGAGACCCAGTACTTC
TRBV7-9,.,TRBJ2-1,few,14,CASSLGAPPTEQFF,TGTGCCAGCAGCTTAGGGGCCCCCCCCACTGAGCAGTTCTTC
TRBV15,.,TRBJ2-5,.,14,CATSTSPGTETQYF,TGTGCCACCAGCACTAGTCCGGGAACGGAGACCCAGTACTTC
TRBV13,.,TRBJ2-7,.,14,CASSLETDHYEQYF,TGTGCCAGCAGCTTAGAGACGGATCACTACGAGCAGTACTTC
TRBV5-1,.,TRBJ2-7,few,14,CASSLGREPYEQYF,TGCGCCAGCAGCTTGGGCAGGGAACCCTACGAGCAGTACTTC
TRBV27,.,TRBJ2-5,.,15,CASSLAGTAQETQYF,TGTGCCAGCAGTTTAGCCGGGACGGCGCAAGAGACCCAGTACTTC
TRBV29-1,.,TRBJ2-7,few,12,CSVEGTAYEQYF,TGCAGCGTTGAGGGGACGGCCTACGAGCAGTACTTC
TRBV13,.,TRBJ1-1,.,15,CASSGPGHSLTEAFF,TGTGCCAGCAGCGGACCGGGGCACAGTTTGACTGAAGCTTTCTTT
TRBV5-1,.,TRBJ2-1,few,16,CASSPFGLPSYNEQFF,TGCGCCAGCAGTCCCTTCGGGCTCCCCTCCTACAATGAGCAGTTCTTC
TRBV5-1,.,TRBJ1-5,.,14,CASSLKGMGQPQHF,TGCGCCAGCAGCTTGAAGGGCATGGGACAGCCCCAGCATTTT
TRBV15,TRBD1,TRBJ1-5,.,16,CATSVGQGASNQPQHF,TGTGCCACCAGCGTCGGACAGGGGGCAAGCAATCAGCCCCAGCATTTT
TRBV18,.,TRBJ1-1,few,12,CASSPGTPEAFF,TGTGCCAGCTCACCTGGGACCCCTGAAGCTTTCTTT
TRBV30,TRBD1,TRBJ2-7,.,13,CAWSPTGGGEQYF,TGTGCCTGGAGCCCAACAGGGGGAGGCGAGCAGTACTTC
TRBV13,.,TRBJ2-7,few,13,CASSLEGPYEQYF,TGTGCCAGCAGCTTAGAAGGTCCCTACGAGCAGTACTTC
TRBV7-2,.,TRBJ2-7,few,13,CASSLAGSYEQYF,TGTGCCAGCAGCTTAGCGGGCAGCTACGAGCAGTACTTC
TRBV6-5,.,TRBJ2-7,.,13,CASSAPRGREQYF,TGTGCCAGCAGTGCCCCCCGTGGGCGCGAGCAGTACTTC
TRBV29-1,.,TRBJ2-3,.,12,CSVYGSTDTQYF,TGCAGCGTGTATGGGAGCACAGATACGCAGTATTTT
TRBV27,.,TRBJ2-3,.,14,CATLPGLSTDTQYF,TGTGCCACCCTGCCCGGGCTTAGCACAGATACGCAGTATTTT
TRBV29-1,.,TRBJ1-1,.,13,CSVSGGSATEAFF,TGCAGCGTCTCGGGGGGGTCGGCCACTGAAGCTTTCTTT
TRBV5-5,TRBD1,TRBJ2-5,few,15,CASSDRDRGEETQYF,TGTGCCAGCAGCGACCGGGACAGGGGAGAAGAGACCCAGTACTTC
TRBV7-2,TRBD2,TRBJ2-1,.,15,CASSLVAGGPAEQFF,TGTGCCAGCAGCTTAGTGGCGGGGGGGCCGGCTGAGCAGTTCTTC
TRBV5-1,.,TRBJ2-1,few,15,CASSLIGANYNEQFF,TGCGCCAGCAGCTTGATAGGGGCCAACTACAATGAGCAGTTCTTC
TRBV7-9,.,TRBJ2-5,.,14,CASSPPGEMETQYF,TGTGCCAGCAGCCCGCCGGGGGAAATGGAGACCCAGTACTTC
TRBV14,TRBD1,TRBJ2-7,few,14,CASSPTRTGLEQYF,TGTGCCAGCAGCCCGACAAGGACAGGGCTCGAGCAGTACTTC
TRBV25-1,.,TRBJ2-1,.,14,CASSEYNRYNEQFF,TGTGCCAGCAGTGAATATAACCGCTACAATGAGCAGTTCTTC
TRBV13,.,TRBJ2-6,.,16,CASTSAQYSGANVLTF,TGTGCCAGCACCTCAGCCCAGTACTCTGGGGCCAACGTCCTGACTTTC
TRBV30,TRBD2,TRBJ2-1,few,13,CAWNPGTRDEQFF,TGTGCCTGGAATCCCGGGACTAGGGATGAGCAGTTCTTC
TRBV30,.,TRBJ2-1,few,14,CAWSVTATYNEQFF,TGTGCCTGGAGTGTAACCGCAACCTACAATGAGCAGTTCTTC
TRBV13,.,TRBJ2-7,.,14,CASSSTQLPYEQYF,TGTGCCAGCAGCTCCACCCAGCTACCCTACGAGCAGTACTTC
TRBV28,.,TRBJ1-2,once,15,CASSLWSTLDNGYTF,TGTGCCAGCAGTTTATGGTCCACTCTGGATAATGGCTACACCTTC
TRBV30,TRBD2,TRBJ2-1,.,15,CAWSQLAGGPGEQFF,TGTGCCTGGTCCCAGCTGGCGGGGGGGCCCGGTGAGCAGTTCTTC
TRBV30,.,TRBJ2-7,.,11,CAWGRLLEQYF,TGTGCCTGGGGGCGGCTCCTGGAGCAGTACTTC
TRBV27,.,TRBJ1-1,.,15,CASSRTGTRDTEAFF,TGTGCCAGCAGTAGAACCGGGACCCGGGACACTGAAGCTTTCTTT
TRBV19,.,TRBJ2-1,.,14,CASSIWRLNNEQFF,TGTGCCAGTAGTATATGGCGTCTAAACAATGAGCAGTTCTTC
TRBV5-1,.,TRBJ2-7,.,14,CASSLALGGNEQYF,TGCGCCAGCAGCTTGGCCTTGGGGGGTAACGAGCAGTACTTC
TRBV6-5,.,TRBJ2-2,.,13,CASRLLGTGELFF,TGTGCCAGCAGGCTACTCGGCACCGGGGAGCTGTTTTTT
TRBV4-1,TRBD2,TRBJ2-1,few,16,CASSQSPGGDYNEQFF,TGCGCCAGCAGCCAATCGCCCGGGGGGGACTACAATGAGCAGTTCTTC
TRBV4-3,.,TRBJ1-1,.,15,CASSQGQIVNTEAFF,TGCGCCAGCAGCCAAGGGCAGATAGTTAACACTGAAGCTTTCTTT
TRBV7-9,.,TRBJ1-5,.,14,CASTLDGFNQPQHF,TGTGCCAGCACGCTAGACGGATTCAATCAGCCCCAGCATTTT
TRBV6-5,TRBD1,TRBJ2-2,.,14,CASRDRGHPGELFF,TGTGCCAGCAGAGACAGGGGGCATCCCGGGGAGCTGTTTTTT
TRBV27,.,TRBJ1-6,.,16,CASSSTWQATDSPLHF,TGTGCCAGCAGTTCCACCTGGCAGGCTACCGATTCACCCCTCCACTTT
TRBV10-2,TRBD1,TRBJ2-1,few,16,CASSGRDRGAYNEQFF,TGCGCCAGCAGTGGTAGGGACAGGGGGGCGTACAATGAGCAGTTCTTC
TRBV5-6,TRBD1,TRBJ2-6,.,15,CASSPTGAGANVLTF,TGTGCCAGCAGCCCGACAGGGGCTGGGGCCAACGTCCTGACTTTC
TRBV30,TRBD2,TRBJ2-1,few,15,CAWSVLAGGPHEQFF,TGTGCCTGGAGTGTACTAGCGGGGGGGCCACATGAGCAGTTCTTC
TRBV9,TRBD2,TRBJ2-1,.,16,CASSVSLSGGGYEQFF,TGTGCCAGCAGCGTAAGTCTGAGCGGGGGAGGCTATGAGCAGTTCTTC
TRBV6-6,.,TRBJ2-7,few,11,CASTSEREQYF,TGTGCCAGCACATCCGAGAGGGAGCAGTACTTC
TRBV27,.,TRBJ2-7,.,14,CASSLWGGLSEQYF,TGTGCCAGCAGTTTATGGGGGGGGCTGAGCGAGCAGTACTTC
TRBV13,TRBD1,TRBJ2-5,.,13,CASSFDRDETQYF,TGTGCCAGCAGCTTTGACAGGGACGAGACCCAGTACTTC
TRBV11-2,.,TRBJ2-5,.,16,CASSLAGGWGQETQYF,TGTGCCAGCAGCTTGGCCGGGGGATGGGGACAGGAGACCCAGTACTTC
TRBV2,.,TRBJ2-2,few,18,CASSEEAAELTNTGELFF,TGTGCCAGCAGTGAAGAAGCGGCAGAACTAACGAACACCGGGGAGCTGTTTTTT
TRBV30,.,TRBJ1-1,.,13,CASSGLWNTEAFF,TGTGCCTCCAGCGGATTATGGAACACTGAAGCTTTCTTT
TRBV30,TRBD2,TRBJ2-7,.,12,CAWKGLSYEQYF,TGTGCCTGGAAGGGACTATCCTACGAGCAGTACTTC
TRBV5-1,.,TRBJ2-1,.,13,CASSPRRDNEQFF,TGCGCCAGCAGCCCCCGGAGGGACAATGAGCAGTTCTTC
TRBV30,.,TRBJ2-7,.,12,CAWTTDSYEQYF,TGTGCCTGGACCACGGACTCCTACGAGCAGTACTTC
TRBV10-3,.,TRBJ2-7,few,14,CAISVSETSYEQYF,TGTGCCATCAGTGTCTCGGAAACTTCCTACGAGCAGTACTTC
TRBV2,TRBD2,TRBJ2-5,.,15,CASIEIAGGQETQYF,TGTGCCAGCATTGAGATAGCGGGGGGTCAAGAGACCCAGTACTTC
TRBV9,.,TRBJ2-5,.,12,CASSDDQETQYF,TGTGCCAGCAGCGATGACCAAGAGACCCAGTACTTC